Listed below are T cell receptor beta chains from one sample, sequenced in a study of T-cell memory formation after mild COVID-19. In TCRdb, the 5' RACE reads were re-called with MiXCR into one record per CDR3 protein. The table shows more than 400,000 distinct CDR3 sequences, with around a sixth occurring only once. Sequenced: PBMCs or a T cell subset sorted from them (not recorded which). The receptors derive from an adult woman who had mild COVID-19 (a few samples of this study predate the infection). Cell type and time point are not known. The CDR3 runs from the conserved cysteine through the conserved F or W. A D gene is named only where the DNA matches it firmly. A row's size may be missing; if present it is once, few, many or a size class.

size	V	J	D	CDR3	DNA
NA	TRBV20-1	TRBJ1-2	NA	CSARDNQGKGFGYTF	TGCAGTGCTAGAGATAACCAGGGGAAAGGCTTTGGCTACACCTTC
many	TRBV4-1	TRBJ2-7	NA	CASSPRGVPSYEQYF	TGCGCCAGCAGCCCCAGGGGGGTCCCCTCCTACGAGCAGTACTTC
NA	TRBV24-1	TRBJ2-3	TRBD2	CATSNGGLAADTQYF	TGTGCCACCAGTAACGGAGGACTAGCGGCGGATACGCAGTATTTT
many	TRBV6-2/TRBV6-3	TRBJ1-1	NA	CASSYGTPNTEAFF	TGTGCCAGCAGTTACGGGACACCCAACACTGAAGCTTTCTTT
NA	TRBV3-1	TRBJ2-5	TRBD2	CASSQAGTSGQETQYF	TGTGCCAGCAGCCAAGCCGGGACTAGCGGGCAAGAGACCCAGTACTTC
NA	TRBV10-3	TRBJ2-7	NA	CAISEGDMELSYEQYF	TGTGCCATCAGTGAAGGAGACATGGAGCTCTCCTACGAGCAGTACTTC
NA	TRBV7-9	TRBJ1-5	NA	CASSPSYSNQPHHF	TGTGCCAGCAGCCCTAGTTATAGCAATCAGCCCCACCATTTT
NA	TRBV13	TRBJ2-7	NA	CASGGSRRYEQYF	TGTGCCAGCGGAGGATCGCGAAGGTACGAGCAGTACTTC
few	TRBV12-3/TRBV12-4	TRBJ1-4	NA	CASSWGLGRKLFF	TGTGCCAGCAGTTGGGGTTTGGGCAGAAAACTGTTTTTT
NA	TRBV4-3	TRBJ1-2	NA	CARSQDTPGVIYGYTF	TGCGCCAGAAGCCAAGACACCCCGGGGGTGATCTATGGCTACACCTTC
few	TRBV7-9	TRBJ2-5	NA	CASSFRSQTQYF	TGTGCCAGCAGCTTCCGCAGTCAGACCCAGTACTTC
once	TRBV11-2	TRBJ1-2	NA	CASSTGGWYGYTF	TGTGCCAGCAGCACCGGGGGTTGGTATGGCTACACCTTC
few	TRBV30	TRBJ2-2	NA	CAWGLWNTGELFF	TGTGCCTGGGGACTATGGAACACCGGGGAGCTGTTTTTT
few	TRBV15	TRBJ1-2	NA	CATSRGGGYGYTF	TGTGCCACCAGCAGAGGTGGGGGCTATGGCTACACCTTC
few	TRBV5-1	TRBJ1-5	TRBD1	CASSPGQGSSRGQPQHF	TGCGCCAGCAGCCCTGGACAGGGCTCGTCTCGGGGTCAGCCCCAGCATTTT
NA	TRBV4-1	TRBJ2-7	TRBD1	CARSQDPGTGEYEQYF	TGCGCCAGAAGCCAAGATCCCGGGACAGGGGAGTACGAGCAGTACTTC
few	TRBV6-2/TRBV6-3	TRBJ2-1	TRBD1	CASRKGAYEQFF	TGTGCCAGCAGGAAGGGGGCGTATGAGCAGTTCTTC
few	TRBV20-1	TRBJ2-3	TRBD2	CSAARGGDTDTQYF	TGCAGTGCCGCTCGGGGGGGTGATACAGATACGCAGTATTTT
few	TRBV10-3	TRBJ1-1	NA	CAISGQFQAEAFF	TGTGCCATCAGTGGACAGTTCCAAGCTGAAGCTTTCTTT
few	TRBV3-1	TRBJ1-4	NA	CASSQGVGSTNEKLFF	TGTGCCAGCAGCCAAGGTGTAGGGTCAACTAATGAAAAACTGTTTTTT
many	TRBV12-3/TRBV12-4	TRBJ2-1	TRBD2	CASSRPSGRMNEQFF	TGTGCCAGCAGCCGGCCTAGCGGGAGAATGAATGAGCAGTTCTTC
NA	TRBV12-3/TRBV12-4	TRBJ2-1	NA	CASSFLGVNEQFF	TGTGCCAGCAGTTTTCTGGGGGTAAATGAGCAGTTCTTC
NA	TRBV5-6	TRBJ2-5	NA	CASSEYQETQYF	TGTGCCAGCAGCGAGTACCAAGAGACCCAGTACTTC
NA	TRBV7-2	TRBJ2-6	TRBD2	CASSRGGTHVGANVLTF	TGTGCCAGCAGCCGCGGGGGGACCCATGTGGGGGCCAACGTCCTGACTTTC
NA	TRBV28	TRBJ1-4	NA	CASSVRTVAPREKLFF	TGTGCCAGCAGCGTGAGGACAGTTGCCCCGCGTGAAAAACTGTTTTTT
NA	TRBV24-1	TRBJ2-7	TRBD1	CATSDPGTGIYEQYF	TGTGCCACCAGTGATCCCGGGACAGGAATCTACGAGCAGTACTTC
NA	TRBV6-2/TRBV6-3	TRBJ1-1	NA	CASSYSGHLNTEAFF	TGTGCCAGCAGTTACTCGGGACATTTGAACACTGAAGCTTTCTTT
NA	TRBV29-1	TRBJ2-3	TRBD2	CSVARGGMTDTQYF	TGCAGCGTCGCACGGGGGGGTATGACAGATACGCAGTATTTT